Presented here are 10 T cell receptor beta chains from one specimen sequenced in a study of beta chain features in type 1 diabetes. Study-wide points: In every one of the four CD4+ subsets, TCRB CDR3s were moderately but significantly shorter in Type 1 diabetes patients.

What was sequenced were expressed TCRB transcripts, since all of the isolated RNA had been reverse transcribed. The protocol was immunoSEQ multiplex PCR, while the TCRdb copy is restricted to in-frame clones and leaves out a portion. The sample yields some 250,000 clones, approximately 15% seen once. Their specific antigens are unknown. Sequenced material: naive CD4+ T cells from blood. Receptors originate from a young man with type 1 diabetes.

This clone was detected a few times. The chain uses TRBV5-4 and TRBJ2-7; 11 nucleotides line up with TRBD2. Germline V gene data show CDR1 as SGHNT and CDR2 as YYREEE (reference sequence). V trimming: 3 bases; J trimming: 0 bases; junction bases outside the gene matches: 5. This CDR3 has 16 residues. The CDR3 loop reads CASSSPTSGNSYEQYF. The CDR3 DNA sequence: TGTGCCAGCAGCTCGCCGACTAGCGGGAACTCCTACGAGCAGTACTTC.

In DNA form, the CDR3 reads TGCGCCAGCACCAAGTACCGCCTAGCGAACACCGGGGAGCTGTTTTTT. This encodes CASTKYRLANTGELFF. The chain has TRBV4-1 and TRBJ2-2; D is unresolved. Germline assignment: CDR1 MGHRA and CDR2 YSYEKL. This CDR3 has 16 amino acids. The ends were cut back, 7 bases at V and 0 bases at J, with 15 bases in the middle.

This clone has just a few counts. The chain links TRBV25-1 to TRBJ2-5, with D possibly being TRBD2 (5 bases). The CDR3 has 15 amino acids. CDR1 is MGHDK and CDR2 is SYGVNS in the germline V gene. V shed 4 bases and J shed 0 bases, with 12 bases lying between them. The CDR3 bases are TGTGCCAGCAGTGTTCAGGACTGGTACCAAGAGACCCAGTACTTC. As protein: CASSVQDWYQETQYF.

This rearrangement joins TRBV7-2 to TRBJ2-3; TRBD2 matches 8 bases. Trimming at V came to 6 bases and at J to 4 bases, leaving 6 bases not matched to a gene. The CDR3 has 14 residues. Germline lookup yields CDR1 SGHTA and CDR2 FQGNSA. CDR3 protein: CASRPGGPSDTQYF. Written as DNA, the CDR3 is TGTGCCAGCAGACCGGGGGGGCCCTCAGATACGCAGTATTTT.

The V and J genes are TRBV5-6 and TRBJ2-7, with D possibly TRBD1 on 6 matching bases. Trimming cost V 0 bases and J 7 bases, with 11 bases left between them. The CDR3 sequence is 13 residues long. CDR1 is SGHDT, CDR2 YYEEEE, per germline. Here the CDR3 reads CASSLAAGEEQYF. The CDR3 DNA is TGTGCCAGCAGCTTGGCCGCAGGGGAGGAGCAGTACTTC.

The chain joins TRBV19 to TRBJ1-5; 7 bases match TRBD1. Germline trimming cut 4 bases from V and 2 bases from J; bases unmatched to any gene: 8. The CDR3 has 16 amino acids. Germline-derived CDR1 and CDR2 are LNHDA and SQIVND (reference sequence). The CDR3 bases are TGTGCCAGTAGTAATGAGGGGGCCCTAGGCAATCAGCCCCAGCATTTT. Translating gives CASSNEGALGNQPQHF. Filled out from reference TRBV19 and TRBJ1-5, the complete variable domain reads DGGITQSPKYLFRKEGQNVTLSCEQNLNHDAMYWYRQDPGQGLRLIYYSQIVNDFQKGDIAEGYSVSREKKESFPLTVTSAQKNPTAFYLCASSNEGALGNQPQHFGDGTRLSIL.

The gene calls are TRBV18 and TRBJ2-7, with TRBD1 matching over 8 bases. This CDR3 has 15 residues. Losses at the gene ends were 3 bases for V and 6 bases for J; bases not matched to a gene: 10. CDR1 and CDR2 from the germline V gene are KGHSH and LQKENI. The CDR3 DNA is TGTGCCAGCTCACCCGGGACAGGAGGCCCCAGCGAGCAGTACTTC. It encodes CASSPGTGGPSEQYF. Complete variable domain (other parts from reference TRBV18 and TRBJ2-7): NAGVMQNPRHLVRRRGQEARLRCSPMKGHSHVYWYRQLPEEGLKFMVYLQKENIIDESGMPKERFSAEFPKEGPSILRIQQVVRGDSAAYFCASSPGTGGPSEQYFGPGTRLTVT.

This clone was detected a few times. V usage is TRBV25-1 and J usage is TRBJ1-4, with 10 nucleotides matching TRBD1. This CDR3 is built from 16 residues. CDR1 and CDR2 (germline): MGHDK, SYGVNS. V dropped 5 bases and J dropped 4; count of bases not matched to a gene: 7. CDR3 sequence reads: CASSPGTGAGNEKLFF. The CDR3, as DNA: TGTGCCAGCAGTCCCGGGACAGGGGCGGGTAATGAAAAACTGTTTTTT. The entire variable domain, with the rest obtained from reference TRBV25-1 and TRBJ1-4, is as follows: EADIYQTPRYLVIGTGKKITLECSQTMGHDKMYWYQQDPGMELHLIHYSYGVNSTEKGDLSSESTVSRIRTEHFPLTLESARPSHTSQYLCASSPGTGAGNEKLFFGSGTQLSVL.

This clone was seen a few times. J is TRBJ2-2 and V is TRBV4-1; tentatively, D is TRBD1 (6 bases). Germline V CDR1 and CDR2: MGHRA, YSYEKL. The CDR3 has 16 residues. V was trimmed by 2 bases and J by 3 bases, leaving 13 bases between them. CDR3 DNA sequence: TGCGCCAGCAGCCAACGCCAGGGGCTAGACACCGGGGAGCTGTTTTTT. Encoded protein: CASSQRQGLDTGELFF.

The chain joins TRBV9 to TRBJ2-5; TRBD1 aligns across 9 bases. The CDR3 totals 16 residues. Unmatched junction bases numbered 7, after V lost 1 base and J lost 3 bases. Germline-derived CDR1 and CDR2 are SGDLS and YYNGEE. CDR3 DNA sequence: TGTGCCAGCAGCGTAACGGACAGGGGACAAAAAGAGACCCAGTACTTC. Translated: CASSVTDRGQKETQYF. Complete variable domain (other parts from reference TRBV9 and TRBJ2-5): DSGVTQTPKHLITATGQRVTLRCSPRSGDLSVYWYQQSLDQGLQFLIQYYNGEERAKGNILERFSAQQFPDLHSELNLSSLELGDSALYFCASSVTDRGQKETQYFGPGTRLLVL.